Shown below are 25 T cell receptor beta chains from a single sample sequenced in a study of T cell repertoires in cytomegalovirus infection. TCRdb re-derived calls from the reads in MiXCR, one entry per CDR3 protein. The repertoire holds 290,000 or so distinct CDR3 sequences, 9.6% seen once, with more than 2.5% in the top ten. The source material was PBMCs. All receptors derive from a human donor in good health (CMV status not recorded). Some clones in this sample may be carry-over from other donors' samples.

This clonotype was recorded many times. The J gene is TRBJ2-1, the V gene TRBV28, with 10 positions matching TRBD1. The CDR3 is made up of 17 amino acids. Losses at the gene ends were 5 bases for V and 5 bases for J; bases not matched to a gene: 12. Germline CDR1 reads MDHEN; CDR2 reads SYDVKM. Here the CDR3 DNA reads TGTGCCAGCAGTCATCCTCCCGGGACAGGGGTTCACAATGAGCAGTTCTTC. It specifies CASSHPPGTGVHNEQFF.

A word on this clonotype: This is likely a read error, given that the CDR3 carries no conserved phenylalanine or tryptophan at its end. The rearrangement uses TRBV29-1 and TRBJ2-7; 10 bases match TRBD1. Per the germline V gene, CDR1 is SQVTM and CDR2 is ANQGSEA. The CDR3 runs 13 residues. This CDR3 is CNIGTGALLEQYL. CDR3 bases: TGCAACATAGGGACAGGGGCACTTCTTGAGCAGTACCTC.

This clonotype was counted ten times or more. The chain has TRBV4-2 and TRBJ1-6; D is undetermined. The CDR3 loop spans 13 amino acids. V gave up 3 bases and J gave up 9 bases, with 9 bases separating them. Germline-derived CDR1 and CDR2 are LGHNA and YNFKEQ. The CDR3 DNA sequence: TGTGCCAGCAGCCAGTCGGAAGGTTCACCCCTCCACTTT. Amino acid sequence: CASSQSEGSPLHF.

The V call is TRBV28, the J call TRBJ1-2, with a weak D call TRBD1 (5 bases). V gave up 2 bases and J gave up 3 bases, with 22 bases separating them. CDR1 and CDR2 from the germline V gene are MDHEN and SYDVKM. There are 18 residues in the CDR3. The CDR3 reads CASSLIWGVGGGDYGYTF. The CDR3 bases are TGTGCCAGCAGTTTAATCTGGGGTGTTGGTGGGGGTGACTATGGCTACACCTTC.

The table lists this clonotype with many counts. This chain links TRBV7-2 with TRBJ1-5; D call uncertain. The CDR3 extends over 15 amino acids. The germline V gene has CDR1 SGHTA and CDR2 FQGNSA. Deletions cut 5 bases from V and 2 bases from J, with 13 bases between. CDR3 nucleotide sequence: TGTGCCAGCAGCAGGCTAGGCGGAGGCAATCAGCCCCAGCATTTT. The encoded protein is CASSRLGGGNQPQHF.

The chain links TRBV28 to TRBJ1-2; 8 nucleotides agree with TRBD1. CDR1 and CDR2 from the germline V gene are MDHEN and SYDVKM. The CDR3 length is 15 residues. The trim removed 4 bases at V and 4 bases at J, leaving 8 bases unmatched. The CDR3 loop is CASSSQGALGYGYTF. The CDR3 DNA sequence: TGTGCCAGCAGTTCCCAGGGGGCACTAGGCTATGGCTACACCTTC.

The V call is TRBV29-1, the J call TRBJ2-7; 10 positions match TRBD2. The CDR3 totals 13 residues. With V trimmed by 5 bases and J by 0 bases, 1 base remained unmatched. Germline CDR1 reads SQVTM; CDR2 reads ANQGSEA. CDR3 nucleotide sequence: TGCAGCGTTCTAGCGGGGGACTCCTACGAGCAGTACTTC. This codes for CSVLAGDSYEQYF.

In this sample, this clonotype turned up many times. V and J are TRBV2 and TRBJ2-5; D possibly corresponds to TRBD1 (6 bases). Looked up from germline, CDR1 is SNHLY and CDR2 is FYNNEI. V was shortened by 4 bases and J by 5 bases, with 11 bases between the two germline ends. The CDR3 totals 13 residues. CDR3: CASSVQGWETQYF. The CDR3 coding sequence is TGTGCCAGCAGTGTACAGGGTTGGGAGACCCAGTACTTC.

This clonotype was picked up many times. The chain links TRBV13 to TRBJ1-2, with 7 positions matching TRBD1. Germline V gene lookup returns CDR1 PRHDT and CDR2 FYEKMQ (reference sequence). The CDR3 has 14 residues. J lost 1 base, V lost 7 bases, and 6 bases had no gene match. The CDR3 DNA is TGTGCCAGCACCCAGGGGGATTATAACTATGGCTACACCTTC. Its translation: CASTQGDYNYGYTF. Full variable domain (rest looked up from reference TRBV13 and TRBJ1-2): AAGVIQSPRHLIKEKRETATLKCYPIPRHDTVYWYQQGPGQDPQFLISFYEKMQSDKGSIPDRFSAQQFSDYHSELNMSSLELGDSALYFCASTQGDYNYGYTFGSGTRLTVV.

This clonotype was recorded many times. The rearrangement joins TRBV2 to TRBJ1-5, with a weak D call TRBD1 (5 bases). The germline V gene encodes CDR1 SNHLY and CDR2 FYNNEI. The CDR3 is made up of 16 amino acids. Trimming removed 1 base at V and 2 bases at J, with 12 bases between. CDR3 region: CASSEEFVGGNQPQHF. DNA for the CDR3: TGTGCCAGCAGTGAAGAATTTGTGGGGGGCAATCAGCCCCAGCATTTT.

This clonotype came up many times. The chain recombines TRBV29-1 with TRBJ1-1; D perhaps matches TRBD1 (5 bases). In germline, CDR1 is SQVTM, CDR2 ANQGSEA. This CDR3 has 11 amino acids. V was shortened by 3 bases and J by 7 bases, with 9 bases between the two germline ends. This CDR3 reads CSVEGRGEAFF. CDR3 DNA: TGCAGCGTTGAGGGAAGGGGTGAAGCTTTCTTT.

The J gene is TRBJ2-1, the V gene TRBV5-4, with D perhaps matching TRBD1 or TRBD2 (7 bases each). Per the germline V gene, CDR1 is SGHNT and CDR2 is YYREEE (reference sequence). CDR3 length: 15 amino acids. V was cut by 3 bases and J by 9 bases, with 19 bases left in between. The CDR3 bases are TGTGCCAGCAGCTCAGATTCCCAGGGGGGGGGTGAGCAGTTCTTC. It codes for CASSSDSQGGGEQFF.

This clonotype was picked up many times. CDR3 bases: TGTGCCAGTAGACCGGACAGGGGAAGCAATCAGCCCCAGCATTTT. Its translation: CASRPDRGSNQPQHF. V usage is TRBV19 and J usage is TRBJ1-5; 9 bases line up with TRBD1. CDR3 size: 15 residues. CDR1 LNHDA and CDR2 SQIVND come from the germline V gene (reference sequence). Trimming cost V 6 bases and J 1 base; bases outside gene matches: 4.

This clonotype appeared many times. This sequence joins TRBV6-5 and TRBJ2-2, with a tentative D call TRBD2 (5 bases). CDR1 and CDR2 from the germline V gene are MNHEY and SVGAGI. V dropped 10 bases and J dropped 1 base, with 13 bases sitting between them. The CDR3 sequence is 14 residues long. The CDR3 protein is CATISAGNTGELFF. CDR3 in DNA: TGTGCCACCATTTCCGCGGGGAACACCGGGGAGCTGTTTTTT.

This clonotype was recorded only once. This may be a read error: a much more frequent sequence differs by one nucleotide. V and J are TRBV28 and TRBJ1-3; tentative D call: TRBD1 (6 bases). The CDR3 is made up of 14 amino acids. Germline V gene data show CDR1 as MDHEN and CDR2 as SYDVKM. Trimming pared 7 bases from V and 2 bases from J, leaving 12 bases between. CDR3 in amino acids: CASTEGVTGNTIYF. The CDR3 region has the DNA TGTGCCAGCACAGAGGGGGTCACTGGAAACACCATATATTTT.

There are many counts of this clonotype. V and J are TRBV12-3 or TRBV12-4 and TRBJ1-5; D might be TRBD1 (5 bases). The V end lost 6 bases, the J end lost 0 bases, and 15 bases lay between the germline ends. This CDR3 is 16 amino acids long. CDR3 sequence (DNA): TGTGCCAGCAGGGCCGGGACCGTTAATAGCAATCAGCCCCAGCATTTT. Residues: CASRAGTVNSNQPQHF.

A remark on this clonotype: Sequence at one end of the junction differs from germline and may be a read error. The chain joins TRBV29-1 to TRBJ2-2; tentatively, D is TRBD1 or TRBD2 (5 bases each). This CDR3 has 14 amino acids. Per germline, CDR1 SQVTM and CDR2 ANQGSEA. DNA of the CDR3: TGCAGCGTTAAAGAGAAGAGGGGCACCGGGGAGCTGTTTTTT. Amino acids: CSVKEKRGTGELFF.

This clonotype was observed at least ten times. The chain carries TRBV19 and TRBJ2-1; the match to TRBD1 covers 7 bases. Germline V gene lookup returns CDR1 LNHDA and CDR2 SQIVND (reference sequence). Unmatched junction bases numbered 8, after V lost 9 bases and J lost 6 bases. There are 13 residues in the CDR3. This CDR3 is CASNQNRGNEQFF. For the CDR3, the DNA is TGTGCCAGCAATCAAAACAGGGGCAATGAGCAGTTCTTC.

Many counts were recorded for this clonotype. The DNA of the CDR3 is TGTGCCAGCAGTACAACTGCAGGGGTTACTAACTATGGCTACACCTTC. Translated: CASSTTAGVTNYGYTF. V and J are TRBV28 and TRBJ1-2; perhaps TRBD1 as D (6 bases). V lost 5 bases and J 0 bases, leaving 16 bases between the germline ends. The CDR3 contains 16 residues. CDR1 and CDR2 from the germline V gene are MDHEN and SYDVKM.

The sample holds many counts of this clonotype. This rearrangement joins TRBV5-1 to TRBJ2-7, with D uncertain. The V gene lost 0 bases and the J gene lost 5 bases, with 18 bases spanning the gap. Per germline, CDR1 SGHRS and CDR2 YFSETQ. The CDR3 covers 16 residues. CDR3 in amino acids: CASSLVGPASSDEQYF. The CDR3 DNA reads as TGCGCCAGCAGCTTGGTAGGTCCGGCCTCAAGCGACGAGCAGTACTTC.

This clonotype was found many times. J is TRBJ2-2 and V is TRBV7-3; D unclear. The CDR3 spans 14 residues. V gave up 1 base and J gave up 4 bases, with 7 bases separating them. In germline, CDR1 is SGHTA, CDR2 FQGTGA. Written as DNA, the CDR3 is TGTGCCAGCAGCTTAATGACCCGCACCGGGGAGCTGTTTTTT. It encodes CASSLMTRTGELFF.

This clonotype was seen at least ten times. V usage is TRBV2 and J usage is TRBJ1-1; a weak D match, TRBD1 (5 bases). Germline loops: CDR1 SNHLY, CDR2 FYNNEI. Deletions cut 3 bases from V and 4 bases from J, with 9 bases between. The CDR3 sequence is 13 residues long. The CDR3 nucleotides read TGTGCCAGCAGTGAGGGCAGGGCCACTGAAGCTTTCTTT. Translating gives CASSEGRATEAFF.

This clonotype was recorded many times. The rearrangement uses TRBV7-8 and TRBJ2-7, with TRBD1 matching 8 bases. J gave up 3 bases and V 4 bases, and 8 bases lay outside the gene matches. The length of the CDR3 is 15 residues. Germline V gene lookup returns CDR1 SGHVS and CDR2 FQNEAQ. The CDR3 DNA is TGTGCCAGCAGCTCGTACCGGGACAGGCTCTACGAGCAGTACTTC. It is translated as CASSSYRDRLYEQYF.

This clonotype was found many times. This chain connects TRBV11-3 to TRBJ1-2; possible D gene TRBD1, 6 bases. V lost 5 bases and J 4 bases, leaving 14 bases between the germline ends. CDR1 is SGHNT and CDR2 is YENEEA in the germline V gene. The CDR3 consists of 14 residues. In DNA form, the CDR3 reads TGTGCCAGCAGCCCGGCCCGGGGGCCCTATGGCTACACCTTC. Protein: CASSPARGPYGYTF.

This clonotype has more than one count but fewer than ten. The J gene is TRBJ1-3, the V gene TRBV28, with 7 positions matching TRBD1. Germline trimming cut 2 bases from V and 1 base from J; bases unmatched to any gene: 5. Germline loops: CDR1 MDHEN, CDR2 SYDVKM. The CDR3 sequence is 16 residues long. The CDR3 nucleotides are TGTGCCAGCAGTTTACGGTTCAGGGGGTCTGGAAACACCATATATTTT. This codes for CASSLRFRGSGNTIYF.